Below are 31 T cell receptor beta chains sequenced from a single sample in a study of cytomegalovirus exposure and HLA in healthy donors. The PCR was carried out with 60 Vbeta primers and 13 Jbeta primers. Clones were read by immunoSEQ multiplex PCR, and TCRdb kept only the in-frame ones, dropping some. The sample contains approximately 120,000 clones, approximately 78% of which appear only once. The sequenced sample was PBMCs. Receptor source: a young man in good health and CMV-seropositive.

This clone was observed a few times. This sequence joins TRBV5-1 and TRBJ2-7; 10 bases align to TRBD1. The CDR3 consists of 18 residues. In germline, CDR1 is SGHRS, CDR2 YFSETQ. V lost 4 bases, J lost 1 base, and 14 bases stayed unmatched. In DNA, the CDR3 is TGCGCCAGCAGCCAAGCGACAGGGGGCGGGGGTGCTTCCTACGAGCAGTACTTC. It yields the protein CASSQATGGGGASYEQYF.

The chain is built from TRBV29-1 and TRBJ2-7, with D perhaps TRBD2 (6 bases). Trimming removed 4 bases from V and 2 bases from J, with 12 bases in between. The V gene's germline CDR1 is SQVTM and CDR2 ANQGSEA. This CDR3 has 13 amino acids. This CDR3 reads CSVALGLAYEQYF. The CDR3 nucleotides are TGCAGCGTTGCCTTGGGACTTGCCTACGAGCAGTACTTC.

CDR3 protein: CSVGQGENQPQHF. CDR3 bases: TGCAGCGTTGGTCAGGGGGAAAATCAGCCCCAGCATTTT. The chain recombines TRBV29-1 with TRBJ1-5; 7 bases map to TRBD1. The CDR3 runs 13 residues. With V trimmed by 4 bases and J by 4 bases, 4 bases remained unmatched. Germline V gene data show CDR1 as SQVTM and CDR2 as ANQGSEA.

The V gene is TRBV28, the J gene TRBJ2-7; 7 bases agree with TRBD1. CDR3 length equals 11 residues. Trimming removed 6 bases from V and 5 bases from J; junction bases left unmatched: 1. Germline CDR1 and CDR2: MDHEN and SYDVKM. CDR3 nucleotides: TGTGCCAGCAGCGACAGGGACGAGCAGTACTTC. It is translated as CASSDRDEQYF.

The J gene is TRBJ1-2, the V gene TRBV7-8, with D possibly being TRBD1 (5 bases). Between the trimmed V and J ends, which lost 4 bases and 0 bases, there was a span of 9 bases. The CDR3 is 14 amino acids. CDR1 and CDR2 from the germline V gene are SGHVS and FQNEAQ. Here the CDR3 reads CASSSRDANYGYTF. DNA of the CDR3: TGTGCCAGCAGCTCGCGGGACGCTAACTATGGCTACACCTTC.

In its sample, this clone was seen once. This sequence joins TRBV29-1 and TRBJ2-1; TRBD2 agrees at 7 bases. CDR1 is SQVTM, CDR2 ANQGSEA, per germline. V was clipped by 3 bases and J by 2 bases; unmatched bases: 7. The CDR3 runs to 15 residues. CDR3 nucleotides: TGCAGCGTTGATCCTTGGCTAGCGGCCTACAATGAGCAGTTCTTC. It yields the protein CSVDPWLAAYNEQFF.

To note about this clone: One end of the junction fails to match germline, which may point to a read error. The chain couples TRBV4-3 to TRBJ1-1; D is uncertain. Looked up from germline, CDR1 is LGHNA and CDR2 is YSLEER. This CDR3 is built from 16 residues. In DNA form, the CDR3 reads TGCGTCAGCAGCCAAGAATCGGGATTGACGGGTGGTGAAGCTTTCTTT. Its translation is CVSSQESGLTGGEAFF.

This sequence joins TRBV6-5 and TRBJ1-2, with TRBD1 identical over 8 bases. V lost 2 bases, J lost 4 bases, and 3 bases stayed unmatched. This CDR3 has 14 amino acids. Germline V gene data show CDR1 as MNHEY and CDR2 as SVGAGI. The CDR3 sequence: CASSYQGAGYGYTF. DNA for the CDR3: TGTGCCAGCAGTTACCAGGGGGCCGGCTATGGCTACACCTTC.

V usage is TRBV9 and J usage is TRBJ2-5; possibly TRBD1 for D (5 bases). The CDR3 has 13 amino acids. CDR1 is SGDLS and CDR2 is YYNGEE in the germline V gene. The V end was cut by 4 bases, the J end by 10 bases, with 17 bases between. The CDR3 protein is CASSLRAVGDQYF. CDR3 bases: TGTGCCAGCAGCCTCCGGGCTGTAGGGGACCAGTACTTC.

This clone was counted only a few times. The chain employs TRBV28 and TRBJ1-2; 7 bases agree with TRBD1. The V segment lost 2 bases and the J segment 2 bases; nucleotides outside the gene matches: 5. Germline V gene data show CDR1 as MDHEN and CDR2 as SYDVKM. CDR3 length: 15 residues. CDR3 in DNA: TGTGCCAGCAGTTTAAGGGCAGGGGGGAACTATGGCTACACCTTC. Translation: CASSLRAGGNYGYTF.

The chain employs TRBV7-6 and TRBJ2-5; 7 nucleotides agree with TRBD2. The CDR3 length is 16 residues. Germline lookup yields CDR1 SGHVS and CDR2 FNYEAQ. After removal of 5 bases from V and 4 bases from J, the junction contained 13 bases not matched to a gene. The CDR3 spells CASSLRLAPYPETQYF. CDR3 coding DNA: TGTGCCAGCAGCCTGAGACTAGCTCCCTATCCAGAGACCCAGTACTTC.

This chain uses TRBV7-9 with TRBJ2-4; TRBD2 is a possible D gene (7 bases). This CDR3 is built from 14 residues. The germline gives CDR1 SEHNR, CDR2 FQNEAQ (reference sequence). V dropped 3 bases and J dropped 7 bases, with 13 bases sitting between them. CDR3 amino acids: CASSFGGGGNIQYF. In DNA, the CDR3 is TGTGCCAGCAGCTTTGGGGGAGGGGGGAACATTCAGTACTTC. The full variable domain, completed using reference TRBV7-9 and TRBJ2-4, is DTGVSQNPRHKITKRGQNVTFRCDPISEHNRLYWYRQTLGQGPEFLTYFQNEAQLEKSRLLSDRFSAERPKGSFSTLEIQRTEQGDSAMYLCASSFGGGGNIQYFGAGTRLSVL.

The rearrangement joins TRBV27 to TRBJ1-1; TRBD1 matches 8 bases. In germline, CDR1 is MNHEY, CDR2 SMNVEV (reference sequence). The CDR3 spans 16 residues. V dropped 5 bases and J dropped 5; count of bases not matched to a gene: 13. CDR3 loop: CASSAIGQGPVTEAFF. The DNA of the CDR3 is TGTGCCAGCAGTGCTATAGGACAGGGCCCCGTTACTGAAGCTTTCTTT.

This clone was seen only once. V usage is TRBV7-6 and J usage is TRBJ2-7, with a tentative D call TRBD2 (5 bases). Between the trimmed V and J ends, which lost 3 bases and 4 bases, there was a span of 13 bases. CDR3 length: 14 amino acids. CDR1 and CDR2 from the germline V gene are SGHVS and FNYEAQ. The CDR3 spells CASSLQPGGYEQYF. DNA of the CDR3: TGTGCCAGCAGCTTGCAGCCAGGCGGGTACGAGCAGTACTTC.

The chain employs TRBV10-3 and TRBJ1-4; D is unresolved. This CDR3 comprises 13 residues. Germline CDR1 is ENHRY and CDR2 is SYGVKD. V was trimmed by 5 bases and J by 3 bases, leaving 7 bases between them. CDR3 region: CAISREANEKLFF. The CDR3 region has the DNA TGTGCCATCAGTCGGGAGGCTAATGAAAAACTGTTTTTT.

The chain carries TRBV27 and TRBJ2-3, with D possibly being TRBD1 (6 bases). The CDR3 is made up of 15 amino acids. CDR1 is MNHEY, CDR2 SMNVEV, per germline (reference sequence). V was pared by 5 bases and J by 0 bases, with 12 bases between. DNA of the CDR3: TGTGCCAGCAGTCTCCGGGACACCAGCACAGATACGCAGTATTTT. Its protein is CASSLRDTSTDTQYF.

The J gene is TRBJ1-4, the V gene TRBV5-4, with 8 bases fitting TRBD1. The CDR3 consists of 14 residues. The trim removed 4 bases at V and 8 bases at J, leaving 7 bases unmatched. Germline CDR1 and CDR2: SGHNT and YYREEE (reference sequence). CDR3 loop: CASSRQGTGEKLFF. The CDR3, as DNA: TGTGCCAGCAGCCGTCAGGGGACAGGCGAAAAACTGTTTTTT.

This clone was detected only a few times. The CDR3 region has the DNA TGCAGCGTTGGGGGAACCGGGACAGATGGTACGCAGTATTTT. Residues: CSVGGTGTDGTQYF. The chain combines TRBV29-1 with TRBJ2-3; 7 bases align to TRBD1. Germline loops: CDR1 SQVTM, CDR2 ANQGSEA. V lost 4 bases, J lost 8 bases, and 12 bases stayed unmatched. This CDR3 contains 14 residues.

CDR3 protein: CAWRTSGRGEQFF. Written as DNA, the CDR3 is TGTGCCTGGAGGACCAGCGGGAGGGGTGAGCAGTTCTTC. This chain links TRBV30 with TRBJ2-1; TRBD2 agrees at 10 bases. Trimming at V came to 3 bases and at J to 9 bases, leaving 5 bases not matched to a gene. The CDR3 is made up of 13 amino acids. Germline V lookup: CDR1 GTSNPN, CDR2 SVGIG (reference sequence). Full variable domain (missing parts from reference TRBV30 and TRBJ2-1): SQTIHQWPATLVQPVGSPLSLECTVEGTSNPNLYWYRQAAGRGLQLLFYSVGIGQISSEVPQNLSASRPQDRQFILSSKKLLLSDSGFYLCAWRTSGRGEQFFGPGTRLTVL.

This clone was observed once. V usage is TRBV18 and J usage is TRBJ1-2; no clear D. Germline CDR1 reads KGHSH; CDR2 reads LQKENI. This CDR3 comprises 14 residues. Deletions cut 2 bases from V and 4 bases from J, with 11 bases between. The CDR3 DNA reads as TGTGCCAGCTCACCAGGTGGGCAGATCTATGGCTACACCTTC. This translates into CASSPGGQIYGYTF.

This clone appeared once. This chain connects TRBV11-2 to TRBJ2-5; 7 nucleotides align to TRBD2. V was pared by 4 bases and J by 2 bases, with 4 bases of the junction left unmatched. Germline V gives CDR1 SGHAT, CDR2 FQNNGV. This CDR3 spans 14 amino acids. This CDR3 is CASSWDYLQETQYF. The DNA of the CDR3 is TGTGCCAGCAGCTGGGACTACCTACAAGAGACCCAGTACTTC.

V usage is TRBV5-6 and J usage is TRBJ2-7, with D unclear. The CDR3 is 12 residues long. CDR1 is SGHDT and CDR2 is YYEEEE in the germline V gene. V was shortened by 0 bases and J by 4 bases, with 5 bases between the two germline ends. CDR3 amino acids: CASSLGQYEQYF. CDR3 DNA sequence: TGTGCCAGCAGCTTGGGCCAGTACGAGCAGTACTTC. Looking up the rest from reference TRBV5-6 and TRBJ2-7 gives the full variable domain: DAGVTQSPTHLIKTRGQQVTLRCSPKSGHDTVSWYQQALGQGPQFIFQYYEEEERQRGNFPDRFSGHQFPNYSSELNVNALLLGDSALYLCASSLGQYEQYFGPGTRLTVT.

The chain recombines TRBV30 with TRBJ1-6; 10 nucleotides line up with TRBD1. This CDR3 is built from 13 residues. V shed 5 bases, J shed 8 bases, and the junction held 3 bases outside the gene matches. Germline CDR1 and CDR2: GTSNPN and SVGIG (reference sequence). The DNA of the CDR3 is TGTGCCTGGGGGACAGGGGCGGATTCACCCCTCCACTTT. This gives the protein CAWGTGADSPLHF.

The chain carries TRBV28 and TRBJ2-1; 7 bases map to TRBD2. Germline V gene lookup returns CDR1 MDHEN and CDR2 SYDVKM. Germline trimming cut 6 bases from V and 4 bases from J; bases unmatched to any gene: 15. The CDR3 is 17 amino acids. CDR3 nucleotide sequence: TGTGCCAGCAGCCACCTGGGGGGGAATCGGGGATACAATGAGCAGTTCTTC. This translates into CASSHLGGNRGYNEQFF.

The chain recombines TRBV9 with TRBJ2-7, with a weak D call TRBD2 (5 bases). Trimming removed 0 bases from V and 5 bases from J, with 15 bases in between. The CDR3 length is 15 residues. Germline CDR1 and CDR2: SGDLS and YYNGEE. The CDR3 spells CASSVGWTLAHEQYF. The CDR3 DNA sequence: TGTGCCAGCAGCGTAGGGTGGACTCTAGCCCACGAGCAGTACTTC.

CDR3 sequence (DNA): TGTGCCAGTAGTCCGGACAGGGGGCTGTTAGAGCAGTTCTTC. Translated: CASSPDRGLLEQFF. The chain links TRBV19 to TRBJ2-1; 11 nucleotides agree with TRBD1. V gave up 5 bases and J gave up 10 bases; unmatched junction bases: 7. Germline V gene data show CDR1 as LNHDA and CDR2 as SQIVND (reference sequence). This CDR3 contains 14 residues.

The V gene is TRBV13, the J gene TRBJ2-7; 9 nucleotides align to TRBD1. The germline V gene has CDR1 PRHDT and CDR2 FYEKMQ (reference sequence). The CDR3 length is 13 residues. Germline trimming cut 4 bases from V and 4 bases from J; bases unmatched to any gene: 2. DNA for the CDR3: TGTGCCAGCAGCTCCGGGACAGGGTACGAGCAGTACTTC. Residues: CASSSGTGYEQYF.

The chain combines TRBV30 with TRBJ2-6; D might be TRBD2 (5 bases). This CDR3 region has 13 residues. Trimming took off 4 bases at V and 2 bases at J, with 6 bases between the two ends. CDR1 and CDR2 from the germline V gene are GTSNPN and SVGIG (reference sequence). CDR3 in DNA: TGTGCCTGGAACGGGGCTGGGGCCAACGTCCTGACTTTC. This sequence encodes CAWNGAGANVLTF.

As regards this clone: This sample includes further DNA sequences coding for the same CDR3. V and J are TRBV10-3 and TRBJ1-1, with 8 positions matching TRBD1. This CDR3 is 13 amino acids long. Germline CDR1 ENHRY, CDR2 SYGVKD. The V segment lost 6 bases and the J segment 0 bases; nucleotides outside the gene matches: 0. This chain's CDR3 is CAIRTGVNTEAFF. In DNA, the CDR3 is TGTGCCATCAGGACAGGGGTGAACACTGAAGCTTTCTTT.

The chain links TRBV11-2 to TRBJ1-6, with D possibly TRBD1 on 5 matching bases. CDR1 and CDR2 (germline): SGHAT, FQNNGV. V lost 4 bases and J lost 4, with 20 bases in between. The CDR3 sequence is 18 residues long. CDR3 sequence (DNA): TGTGCCAGCAGCTCCCAGCGGGTCGGGGCTCTATATAATTCACCCCTCCACTTT. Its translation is CASSSQRVGALYNSPLHF.

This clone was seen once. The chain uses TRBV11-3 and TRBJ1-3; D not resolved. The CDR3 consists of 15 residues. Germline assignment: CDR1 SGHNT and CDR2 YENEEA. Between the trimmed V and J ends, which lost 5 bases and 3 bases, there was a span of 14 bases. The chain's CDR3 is CASSLRGSSGNTIYF. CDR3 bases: TGTGCCAGCAGCCTGCGGGGTTCGAGTGGAAACACCATATATTTT.